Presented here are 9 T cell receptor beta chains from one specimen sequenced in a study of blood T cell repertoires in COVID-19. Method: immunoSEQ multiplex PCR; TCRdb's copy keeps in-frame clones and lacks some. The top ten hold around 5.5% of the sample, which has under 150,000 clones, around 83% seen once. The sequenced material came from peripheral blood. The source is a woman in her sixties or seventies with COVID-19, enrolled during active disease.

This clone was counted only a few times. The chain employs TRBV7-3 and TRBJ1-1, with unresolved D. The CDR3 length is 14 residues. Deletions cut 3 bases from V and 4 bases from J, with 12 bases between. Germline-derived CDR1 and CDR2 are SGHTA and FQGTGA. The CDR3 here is CASSLMSSSTEAFF. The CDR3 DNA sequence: TGTGCCAGCAGCTTGATGAGTAGTAGCACTGAAGCTTTCTTT.

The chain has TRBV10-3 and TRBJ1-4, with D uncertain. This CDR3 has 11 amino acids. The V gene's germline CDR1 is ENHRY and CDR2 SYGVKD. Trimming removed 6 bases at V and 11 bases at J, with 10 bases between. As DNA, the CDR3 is TGTGCCATCAGGCGGGAAGGGAAACTGTTTTTT. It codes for CAIRREGKLFF.

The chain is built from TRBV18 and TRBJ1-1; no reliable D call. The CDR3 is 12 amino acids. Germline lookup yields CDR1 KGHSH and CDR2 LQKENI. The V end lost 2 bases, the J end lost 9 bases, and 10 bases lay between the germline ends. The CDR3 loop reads CASSPSREKAFF. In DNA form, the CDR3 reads TGTGCCAGCTCACCATCCCGCGAAAAAGCTTTCTTT.

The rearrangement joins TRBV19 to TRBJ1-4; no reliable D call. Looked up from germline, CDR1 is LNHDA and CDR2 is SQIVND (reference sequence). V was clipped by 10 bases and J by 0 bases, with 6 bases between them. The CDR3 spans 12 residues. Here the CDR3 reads CATSATNEKLFF. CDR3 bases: TGTGCCACGTCTGCAACTAATGAAAAACTGTTTTTT.

The CDR3 sequence is CASSFVLVARGSNTQYF. In DNA, the CDR3 is TGTGCCAGCAGCTTCGTTTTGGTAGCCCGCGGGTCAAATACGCAGTATTTT. V gene TRBV7-8 combines with J gene TRBJ2-3; tentatively, D is TRBD2 (5 bases). Per the germline V gene, CDR1 is SGHVS and CDR2 is FQNEAQ. The CDR3 runs 17 residues. Trimming shortened V by 3 bases and J by 7 bases, and 23 bases separated the two germline ends.

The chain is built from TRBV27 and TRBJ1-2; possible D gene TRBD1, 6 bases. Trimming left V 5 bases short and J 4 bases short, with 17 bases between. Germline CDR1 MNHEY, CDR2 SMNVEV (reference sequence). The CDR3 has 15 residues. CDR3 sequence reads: CASSPIFRGIYGYTF. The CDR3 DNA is TGTGCCAGCAGTCCCATCTTCAGGGGAATCTATGGCTACACCTTC.

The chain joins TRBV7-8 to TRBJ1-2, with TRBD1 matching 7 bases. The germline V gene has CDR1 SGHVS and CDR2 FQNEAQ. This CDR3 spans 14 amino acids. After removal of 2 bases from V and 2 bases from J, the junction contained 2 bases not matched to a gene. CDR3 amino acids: CASSLNRGNYGYTF. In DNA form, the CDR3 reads TGTGCCAGCAGCTTAAACAGGGGCAACTATGGCTACACCTTC.

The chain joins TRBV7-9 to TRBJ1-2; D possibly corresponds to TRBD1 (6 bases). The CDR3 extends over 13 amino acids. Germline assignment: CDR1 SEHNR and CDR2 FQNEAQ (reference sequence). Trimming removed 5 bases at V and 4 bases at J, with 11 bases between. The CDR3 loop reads CASSVGTPYGYTF. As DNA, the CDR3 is TGTGCCAGCAGCGTCGGGACACCCTATGGCTACACCTTC.

This CDR3 reads CASSVGVGRDEQYF. CDR3 DNA: TGTGCCAGCAGCGTAGGGGTAGGTCGGGACGAGCAGTACTTC. The J gene is TRBJ2-7, the V gene TRBV9; D remains ambiguous. Germline-derived CDR1 and CDR2 are SGDLS and YYNGEE. Trimming cost V 0 bases and J 5 bases, with 12 bases left between them. The CDR3 contains 14 residues.